These 26 T cell receptor beta chains share one sample of origin, sequenced in a study of shared clonotypes between healthy human individuals (dated by TCRdb to the early 2020s). For the CD8 naive samples, CD45RO-negative cells were positively selected for CCR7, yielding a CD45RA+CCR7+ population from which TemRA cells were excluded. Receptors were amplified or captured by the immunoSEQ multiplex PCR assay. Here the immuneACCESS table is served through TCRdb, limited to in-frame sequences with V and J called. Missing clones are a known gap in these copies; in checked studies unresolved V genes cover under half, and the rest lacks a known reason. This sample is represented by fewer than 1 million clones; 96% of them were singletons. The top ten constitute less than 0.25% of the sample. The specimen was naive CD8+ T cells sorted from blood. This sample's cell subset or site label indicates: CD45RA+CCR7+. The source of these receptors is a man aged 25 to 40 in good health.

The V call is TRBV7-9, the J call TRBJ1-1; 10 bases are a match to TRBD1. V gave up 0 bases and J gave up 5 bases; unmatched junction bases: 6. The CDR3 consists of 16 residues. Germline V CDR1 and CDR2: SEHNR, FQNEAQ (reference sequence). The CDR3 sequence is CASSLARQGAGTEAFF. The CDR3 coding sequence is TGTGCCAGCAGCTTAGCCCGACAGGGGGCTGGTACTGAAGCTTTCTTT.

The chain is built from TRBV27 and TRBJ2-7; 8 nucleotides agree with TRBD2. CDR3 size: 16 residues. Trimming cost V 5 bases and J 5 bases; bases outside gene matches: 14. Germline V gene data show CDR1 as MNHEY and CDR2 as SMNVEV (reference sequence). The CDR3 loop reads CASSPLRAGGPNEQYF. CDR3 DNA sequence: TGTGCCAGCAGTCCTCTCCGGGCGGGAGGCCCCAACGAGCAGTACTTC.

The chain is built from TRBV5-4 and TRBJ2-1, with a tentative D call TRBD2 (6 bases). V dropped 3 bases and J dropped 0 bases, with 13 bases sitting between them. The germline gives CDR1 SGHNT, CDR2 YYREEE (reference sequence). This CDR3 contains 16 residues. CDR3 DNA: TGTGCCAGCAGCTCGGGGGACGGACACTCCTACAATGAGCAGTTCTTC. The encoded protein is CASSSGDGHSYNEQFF.

The chain links TRBV11-2 to TRBJ2-5, with 11 bases identical to TRBD2. CDR1 is SGHAT and CDR2 is FQNNGV in the germline V gene. The CDR3 covers 17 residues. The V and J ends lost 0 bases and 5 bases, in that order; junction bases with no gene match: 8. The DNA for the CDR3 is TGTGCCAGCAGCTTAGACCTAGCGGGAGGAGACACGGAGACCCAGTACTTC. Its translation: CASSLDLAGGDTETQYF.

The genes are TRBV6-1 and TRBJ1-1; D not certain. Germline V gives CDR1 MNHNS, CDR2 SASEGT. Trimming left V 4 bases short and J 6 bases short, with 15 bases between. The CDR3 extends over 14 amino acids. CDR3 nucleotide sequence: TGTGCCAGCAGTGGGGAGGCCCGGGTCGCTGAAGCTTTCTTT. Its translation: CASSGEARVAEAFF.

The chain joins TRBV27 to TRBJ2-7, with D unresolved. The V end lost 5 bases, the J end lost 6 bases, and 14 bases lay between the germline ends. Germline V gene data show CDR1 as MNHEY and CDR2 as SMNVEV (reference sequence). This CDR3 has 13 amino acids. The CDR3 DNA follows: TGTGCCAGCAGTCCTTTATCGGCCGCCGAGCAGTACTTC. It translates to CASSPLSAAEQYF.

V is TRBV11-2 and J is TRBJ2-3; D possibly uses TRBD1 or TRBD2 (6 bases each). The CDR3 is 17 residues long. Trimming shortened V by 1 base and J by 0 bases, and 14 bases separated the two germline ends. Germline V lookup: CDR1 SGHAT, CDR2 FQNNGV. CDR3 coding DNA: TGTGCCAGCAGCTTAGGTCCCGGGGGCGTAAGCACAGATACGCAGTATTTT. This translates into CASSLGPGGVSTDTQYF.

The CDR3 here is CASSAWGLGETQYF. CDR3 bases: TGCGCCAGCAGTGCTTGGGGGCTTGGGGAGACCCAGTACTTC. V usage is TRBV10-2 and J usage is TRBJ2-5; perhaps TRBD1 as D (6 bases). The CDR3 is made up of 14 amino acids. V shed 4 bases and J shed 5 bases, with 14 bases lying between them. Germline V gene data show CDR1 as WSHSY and CDR2 as SAAADI.

The gene calls are TRBV28 and TRBJ2-3; 7 bases map to TRBD1. Trimming cost V 6 bases and J 2 bases; bases outside gene matches: 8. From germline, CDR1 is MDHEN and CDR2 SYDVKM. This CDR3 is built from 15 residues. CDR3 protein: CASSKGQLSTDTQYF. The DNA of the CDR3 is TGTGCCAGCAGCAAGGGACAGCTATCCACAGATACGCAGTATTTT. Together with reference TRBV28 and TRBJ2-3, the CDR3 gives the full variable domain: DVKVTQSSRYLVKRTGEKVFLECVQDMDHENMFWYRQDPGLGLRLIYFSYDVKMKEKGDIPEGYSVSREKKERFSLILESASTNQTSMYLCASSKGQLSTDTQYFGPGTRLTVL.

The chain is built from TRBV19 and TRBJ1-1; 7 bases match TRBD1. The V segment lost 7 bases and the J segment 3 bases; nucleotides outside the gene matches: 8. The germline V gene encodes CDR1 LNHDA and CDR2 SQIVND (reference sequence). This CDR3 region has 14 residues. The CDR3 DNA follows: TGTGCCAGTACGGAGGACAGGAGATACACTGAAGCTTTCTTT. Protein sequence: CASTEDRRYTEAFF.

This clone was seen a single time. The gene calls are TRBV7-2 and TRBJ2-1; 8 bases agree with TRBD2. Germline CDR1 SGHTA, CDR2 FQGNSA. This CDR3 comprises 14 residues. After removal of 2 bases from V and 7 bases from J, the junction contained 4 bases not matched to a gene. The CDR3 protein is CASSLNGRGNEQFF. For the CDR3, the DNA is TGTGCCAGCAGCTTAAACGGGAGGGGTAATGAGCAGTTCTTC.

This sequence joins TRBV14 and TRBJ2-7; D unresolved. CDR3 length: 13 amino acids. V was shortened by 0 bases and J by 6 bases, with 9 bases between the two germline ends. Germline CDR1 and CDR2: SGHDN and FVKESK. The CDR3 bases are TGTGCCAGCAGCCAAGATTGGATCCCCGAGCAGTACTTC. Translation: CASSQDWIPEQYF. Supplemented by reference TRBV14 and TRBJ2-7, the full variable domain reads EAGVTQFPSHSVIEKGQTVTLRCDPISGHDNLYWYRRVMGKEIKFLLHFVKESKQDESGMPNNRFLAERTGGTYSTLKVQPAELEDSGVYFCASSQDWIPEQYFGPGTRLTVT.

The V call is TRBV10-3, the J call TRBJ2-1; D might be TRBD1 (11 bases). Trimming pared 6 bases from V and 6 bases from J, leaving 30 bases between. Looked up from germline, CDR1 is ENHRY and CDR2 is SYGVKD. The length of the CDR3 is 19 residues. As DNA, the CDR3 is TGTGCCATCAGGGAGGACAGGGGGCTAGCGGGAGCCCTCTTCAATGAGCAGTTCTTC. It translates to CAIREDRGLAGALFNEQFF.

CDR3 nucleotides: TGTGCCAGCAGCCGCCGATTCGATCAGCCCCAGCATTTT. Translation: CASSRRFDQPQHF. This chain joins TRBV11-2 and TRBJ1-5; D unresolved. The CDR3 contains 13 residues. Trimming stripped 5 bases from V and 5 bases from J, with 10 bases between. Per the germline V gene, CDR1 is SGHAT and CDR2 is FQNNGV.

V usage is TRBV29-1 and J usage is TRBJ2-7; 10 nucleotides match TRBD1. CDR3 length: 14 amino acids. V trimming: 1 base; J trimming: 4 bases; junction bases outside the gene matches: 4. Germline CDR1 and CDR2: SQVTM and ANQGSEA. The CDR3 sequence is CSVEGDRGRYEQYF. The CDR3 DNA sequence: TGCAGCGTTGAAGGGGACAGGGGTAGATACGAGCAGTACTTC.

This chain joins TRBV13 and TRBJ2-7; 13 bases map to TRBD2. V lost 5 bases, J lost 2 bases, and 3 bases stayed unmatched. In germline, CDR1 is PRHDT, CDR2 FYEKMQ (reference sequence). The CDR3 has 15 amino acids. The chain's CDR3 is CASSPGLAGAYEQYF. The CDR3 DNA sequence: TGTGCCAGCAGCCCTGGACTAGCGGGGGCCTACGAGCAGTACTTC.

This clone appeared once. The rearrangement uses TRBV27 and TRBJ2-7; 8 bases map to TRBD1. V was clipped by 4 bases and J by 5 bases; unmatched bases: 4. The CDR3 consists of 13 residues. CDR1 MNHEY and CDR2 SMNVEV come from the germline V gene (reference sequence). This CDR3 is CASSYGQGNEQYF. In DNA, the CDR3 is TGTGCCAGCAGTTACGGACAGGGTAACGAGCAGTACTTC.

The chain employs TRBV29-1 and TRBJ1-1; TRBD1 is a possible D gene (6 bases). Germline CDR1 SQVTM, CDR2 ANQGSEA. The CDR3 is 13 residues long. V gave up 5 bases and J gave up 0 bases, with 10 bases separating them. CDR3 sequence (DNA): TGCAGCGTTTGGACAGACATGAACACTGAAGCTTTCTTT. It codes for CSVWTDMNTEAFF.

This sequence joins TRBV29-1 and TRBJ2-7; the D is unclear. This CDR3 region has 13 residues. CDR1 SQVTM and CDR2 ANQGSEA come from the germline V gene. Between the trimmed V and J ends, which lost 3 bases and 4 bases, there was a span of 13 bases. The CDR3 nucleotides read TGCAGCGTTGATTTAGGCGCGGCGTACGAGCAGTACTTC. Its protein product is CSVDLGAAYEQYF.

This clone occurred once. The chain combines TRBV27 with TRBJ2-2; the D is unclear. Between the trimmed V and J ends, which lost 3 bases and 4 bases, there was a span of 9 bases. The CDR3 contains 14 residues. Germline V CDR1 and CDR2: MNHEY, SMNVEV (reference sequence). This CDR3 reads CASSFGSGTGELFF. In DNA, the CDR3 is TGTGCCAGCAGTTTTGGGTCGGGCACCGGGGAGCTGTTTTTT.

The chain links TRBV6-1 to TRBJ1-5; D gene unclear. The CDR3 runs to 16 residues. Germline loops: CDR1 MNHNS, CDR2 SASEGT. V lost 4 bases to trimming and J lost 9 bases, with 22 bases between them. CDR3 amino acids: CASSVLDGEFQLPQHF. DNA for the CDR3: TGTGCCAGCAGTGTCCTTGATGGGGAGTTCCAATTGCCCCAGCATTTT.

This chain connects TRBV7-9 to TRBJ2-7, with D possibly being TRBD1 (6 bases). Germline V gene sequence: CDR1 SEHNR, CDR2 FQNEAQ (reference sequence). The length of the CDR3 is 13 residues. The CDR3 here is CAARRPGENEQYF. The CDR3 DNA is TGTGCAGCCCGACGACCAGGGGAAAACGAGCAGTACTTC.

The rearrangement links TRBV7-9 to TRBJ2-7; D is uncertain. This CDR3 region has 14 residues. V lost 5 bases, J lost 2 bases, and 13 bases lay in between. The V gene's germline CDR1 is SEHNR and CDR2 FQNEAQ (reference sequence). The CDR3 here is CASSPAPRAYEQYF. CDR3 coding DNA: TGTGCCAGCAGCCCAGCACCACGGGCCTACGAGCAGTACTTC.

As for this clone: Distinct nucleotide sequences in the sample also encode this CDR3. The chain carries TRBV19 and TRBJ1-1, with D unresolved. Trimming stripped 1 base from V and 0 bases from J, with 3 bases between. CDR3 length equals 13 residues. The germline CDR1 and CDR2 sequences are LNHDA and SQIVND (reference sequence). CDR3 loop: CASSIGVNTEAFF. The CDR3 DNA sequence: TGTGCCAGTAGTATAGGAGTGAACACTGAAGCTTTCTTT. The whole variable domain, filled in from reference TRBV19 and TRBJ1-1, reads DGGITQSPKYLFRKEGQNVTLSCEQNLNHDAMYWYRQDPGQGLRLIYYSQIVNDFQKGDIAEGYSVSREKKESFPLTVTSAQKNPTAFYLCASSIGVNTEAFFGQGTRLTVV.

This clone has just one count. V and J are TRBV5-5 and TRBJ1-4; 7 bases line up with TRBD1. Per the germline V gene, CDR1 is SGHKS and CDR2 is YYEKEE (reference sequence). The trim removed 4 bases at V and 8 bases at J, leaving 11 bases unmatched. The CDR3 extends over 15 amino acids. The CDR3 sequence is CASSPTGTLGEKLFF. CDR3 in DNA: TGTGCCAGCAGCCCGACAGGGACCCTTGGGGAAAAACTGTTTTTT.

On this clone: This specimen includes other DNA sequences encoding the same CDR3. The V gene is TRBV5-1, the J gene TRBJ2-7, with 8 bases aligning to TRBD1. Germline V gene sequence: CDR1 SGHRS, CDR2 YFSETQ. The length of the CDR3 is 13 residues. The V gene end was trimmed by 4 bases and the J gene end by 3 bases; junction bases not matched to a gene: 3. This chain's CDR3 is CASSAGQGYEQYF. In DNA form, the CDR3 reads TGCGCCAGCAGCGCAGGACAGGGCTACGAGCAGTACTTC. The complete variable domain, with remaining parts taken from reference TRBV5-1 and TRBJ2-7, reads KAGVTQTPRYLIKTRGQQVTLSCSPISGHRSVSWYQQTPGQGLQFLFEYFSETQRNKGNFPGRFSGRQFSNSRSEMNVSTLELGDSALYLCASSAGQGYEQYFGPGTRLTVT.